This T cell receptor (beta chain) was captured by sequencing in a study of spatial heterogeneity in lung cancer. Unique molecular identifiers, one per molecule, were present on every TCR cDNA molecule. MiXCR was run by TCRdb on the 5' RACE reads, yielding one entry per CDR3 protein. The sample lists more than 9,000 distinct CDR3 sequences; about 18% were seen once. V trimming: 4 bases; J trimming: 5 bases; junction bases outside the gene matches: 3. This CDR3 has 15 amino acids. In germline, CDR1 is SEHNR, CDR2 FQNEAQ (reference sequence). Indicated time point: sample taken at primary tumor resection. Unsorted samples of tumor, nontumor lung or frozen PBMC had their whole RNA sequenced. Patients with untreated early-stage non-small cell lung cancer, numbering some 68, were the donors.

The receptor's source is a male donor with early-stage non-small cell lung cancer. This specimen was PBMCs, taken at surgery. The V call is TRBV7-9, the J call TRBJ2-1; 12 positions agree with TRBD2. In nucleotides, the CDR3 is TGTGCCAGCAGCTCGACTAGCGGGAGTCACAATGAGCAGTTCTTC. The encoded protein is CASSSTSGSHNEQFF.